These T cell receptor beta chains were read from a single sample in a study of blood T cell repertoires in COVID-19. Here immunoSEQ multiplex PCR was the method, and the copy in TCRdb shows in-frame clones only, minus some. This table holds 35,000 to 45,000 clones, 65% to 90% found once. Source material: peripheral blood. These receptors were collected from a man in his forties or fifties with active COVID-19. Both conserved end residues are part of each CDR3. The order of the fields is V gene, J gene, clone size, CDR3 length, D gene, CDR3 protein, CDR3 DNA. A D gene is named only where the DNA matches it firmly. Not all rows give a size; the values are once, few, many and, for expanded clones, a class.

>TRBV2|TRBJ1-1|NA|11|NA
CASSNDREAFF
TGTGCCAGCAGTAATGACAGGGAAGCTTTCTTT
>TRBV27|TRBJ2-7|NA|14|TRBD1
CASSSRDRSYEQYF
TGTGCCAGCAGCAGCCGGGACAGGTCCTACGAGCAGTACTTC
>TRBV6-5|TRBJ2-3|NA|15|NA
CASQREGLGTDTQYF
TGTGCCAGCCAAAGAGAGGGATTAGGCACAGATACGCAGTATTTT
>TRBV19|TRBJ2-5|NA|15|TRBD2
CASSINLAGGETQYF
TGTGCCAGTAGTATCAACCTAGCGGGAGGGGAGACCCAGTACTTC
>TRBV19|TRBJ2-1|NA|13|TRBD1
CATRTGENNEQFF
TGTGCCACCAGGACAGGAGAAAACAATGAGCAGTTCTTC
>TRBV27|TRBJ2-7|NA|11|NA
CASSLPREEYF
TGTGCCAGCAGTTTACCCAGAGAGGAGTACTTC
>TRBV5-1|TRBJ2-7|once|15|NA
CASSVGAGRSYEQYF
TGCGCCAGCAGCGTGGGGGCGGGGAGATCCTACGAGCAGTACTTC
>TRBV18|TRBJ2-7|NA|15|TRBD2
CASSLTSGSSYEQYF
TGTGCCAGCTCCCTGACTAGCGGGAGTTCATACGAGCAGTACTTC
>TRBV9|TRBJ2-1|NA|16|TRBD2
CASTERGLAAYNEQFF
TGTGCCAGCACCGAACGGGGACTAGCGGCTTACAATGAGCAGTTCTTC
>TRBV7-9|TRBJ2-7|NA|17|NA
CASSSSGPTARGYEQYF
TGTGCCAGCAGCTCCTCCGGACCAACCGCCCGGGGGTACGAGCAGTACTTC
>TRBV3-1/TRBV3-2|TRBJ2-1|NA|17|TRBD2
CASSPKAGMSSYNEQFF
TGTGCCAGCAGCCCCAAAGCGGGGATGAGCTCCTACAATGAGCAGTTCTTC
>TRBV29-1|TRBJ2-7|NA|14|TRBD1
CSAVRTGGSIEQYF
TGCAGCGCGGTCCGCACAGGGGGCTCCATCGAGCAGTACTTC
>TRBV28|TRBJ1-1|once|14|NA
CASSSPAGVTEAFF
TGTGCCAGCAGTTCCCCCGCAGGGGTCACTGAAGCTTTCTTT
>TRBV5-1|TRBJ2-2|NA|15|NA
CASSLVAGNTGELFF
TGCGCCAGCAGCTTGGTTGCAGGGAACACCGGGGAGCTGTTTTTT